This TCR beta chain was identified in a study of identical twins. Findings and caveats of the study: Cord blood beta clonotypes that were abundant carried fewer insertions, and memory repertoires showed no such trend. Within twin pairs, the out-of-frame alpha sequences they shared showed excess low generation probability.

Unique molecular identifiers were in the cDNA, with template-switch universal primer binding. TCRdb called the 5' RACE reads again in MiXCR, with one record for every CDR3 protein. The table includes roughly 570,000 distinct CDR3 sequences, around a tenth detected once. The germline V gene encodes CDR1 SQVTM and CDR2 ANQGSEA. V was clipped by 5 bases and J by 1 base, with 6 bases between them. CDR3 length: 12 residues. Points on this clonotype: Its antigen is as yet unknown.

These data are also associated with another study on yellow fever vaccine responses in identical twins.

The chain employs TRBV29-1 and TRBJ1-3; no firm D call. The sequencing input was PBMCs. This receptor was identified in a woman under 30 in good health. The CDR3 protein is CSVPGSGNTIYF. The CDR3 DNA reads as TGCAGCGTTCCCGGGTCTGGAAACACCATATATTTT.